These 20 T cell receptor beta chains came from one sample sequenced in a study of long-term antiretroviral therapy in people with HIV. Assay version v3.0 of immunoSEQ was used, and it was run at survey level. The assay was immunoSEQ multiplex PCR, and TCRdb's table has in-frame clones only and misses some. Of about 27,000 clones in the sample, 82% were seen once. This material consisted of unsorted PBMCs, taken 2.9 years after starting antiretroviral therapy. These TCRs come from a man in his fifties with HIV.

V gene TRBV5-1 combines with J gene TRBJ1-6; TRBD1 aligns across 7 bases. Per the germline V gene, CDR1 is SGHRS and CDR2 is YFSETQ. Unmatched junction bases numbered 7, after V lost 4 bases and J lost 0 bases. The CDR3 has 17 amino acids. The CDR3 reads CASSKTPGGSYNSPLHF. Written as DNA, the CDR3 is TGCGCCAGCAGCAAAACCCCAGGGGGCTCCTATAATTCACCCCTCCACTTT.

The V call is TRBV10-3, the J call TRBJ1-2; 7 nucleotides line up with TRBD1. Germline lookup yields CDR1 ENHRY and CDR2 SYGVKD. Trimming removed 3 bases from V and 0 bases from J; junction bases left unmatched: 4. This CDR3 is built from 15 residues. CDR3: CAISDRDRANYGYTF. The CDR3 DNA reads as TGTGCCATCAGTGACCGGGACAGAGCTAACTATGGCTACACCTTC.

V gene TRBV29-1 combines with J gene TRBJ2-7; tentatively, D is TRBD2 (5 bases). The germline V gene encodes CDR1 SQVTM and CDR2 ANQGSEA. The CDR3 has 13 residues. V gave up 1 base and J gave up 3 bases, with 10 bases separating them. In DNA form, the CDR3 reads TGCAGCGTTGAAGCGGGATACGACTACGAGCAGTACTTC. Protein product: CSVEAGYDYEQYF.

V and J are TRBV28 and TRBJ1-2; TRBD1 matches 10 bases. J was trimmed by 5 bases and V by 6 bases; bases with no gene match: 12. Per the germline V gene, CDR1 is MDHEN and CDR2 is SYDVKM. This CDR3 spans 16 amino acids. CDR3 coding DNA: TGTGCCAGCAGACTACCTTGGGGACAGGGGCGATATGGCTACACCTTC. This sequence encodes CASRLPWGQGRYGYTF.

The genes are TRBV7-9 and TRBJ1-3, with D maybe TRBD1 (6 bases). Per germline, CDR1 SEHNR and CDR2 FQNEAQ (reference sequence). The V end was cut by 5 bases, the J end by 3 bases, with 17 bases between. The CDR3 is made up of 16 amino acids. CDR3 bases: TGTGCCAGCAGCGAGTCCAGACAGGTCTATGGAAACACCATATATTTT. This gives the protein CASSESRQVYGNTIYF.

The V gene is TRBV4-3, the J gene TRBJ2-5; no firm D call. The CDR3 totals 16 residues. Germline CDR1 and CDR2: LGHNA and YSLEER. V was clipped by 1 base and J by 0 bases, with 12 bases between them. In DNA, the CDR3 is TGCGCCAGCAGCCAAGGTAGTTTGATGTACCAAGAGACCCAGTACTTC. Its protein is CASSQGSLMYQETQYF.

The chain employs TRBV19 and TRBJ1-5; 7 bases align to TRBD1. CDR1 LNHDA and CDR2 SQIVND come from the germline V gene (reference sequence). The CDR3 is made up of 15 amino acids. After removal of 5 bases from V and 9 bases from J, the junction contained 13 bases not matched to a gene. The chain's CDR3 is CASSYTGVGQRPQHF. The CDR3, as DNA: TGTGCCAGTAGTTATACAGGGGTCGGCCAACGGCCCCAGCATTTT.

In DNA, the CDR3 is TGTGCCAGCAATGTACAGGGATTGGGACAGCCCCAGCATTTT. Amino acids: CASNVQGLGQPQHF. The chain joins TRBV2 to TRBJ1-5, with D maybe TRBD1 (6 bases). Germline CDR1 SNHLY, CDR2 FYNNEI. V was shortened by 7 bases and J by 7 bases, with 17 bases between the two germline ends. CDR3 length equals 14 residues.

The chain is built from TRBV4-2 and TRBJ2-4; D may be TRBD2 (6 bases). V was clipped by 4 bases and J by 8 bases, with 24 bases between them. The CDR3 totals 17 residues. Germline loops: CDR1 LGHNA, CDR2 YNFKEQ. CDR3 sequence: CASSPTFGRGELDIQYF. For the CDR3, the DNA is TGTGCCAGCAGCCCTACCTTCGGGCGGGGTGAGCTGGACATTCAGTACTTC.

The chain is built from TRBV7-2 and TRBJ2-1, with 9 positions matching TRBD1. Germline CDR1 is SGHTA and CDR2 is FQGNSA. The J segment lost 7 bases and the V segment lost 0 bases, leaving 10 bases of the junction unmatched. This CDR3 region has 17 residues. CDR3 nucleotide sequence: TGTGCCAGCAGCTTAGCGATTGTGGCGGGACAGGGTAATGAGCAGTTCTTC. Its translation: CASSLAIVAGQGNEQFF.

A word on this clone: A read error may account for a junction end that differs from germline. The chain carries TRBV7-7 and TRBJ2-5; no definite D call. The CDR3 spans 12 residues. Germline V gene lookup returns CDR1 SSHAT and CDR2 FNYEAQ (reference sequence). Here the CDR3 DNA reads TGTGCTAGCAGCCCAGGATGGGGGACCCAGTACTTC. As protein: CASSPGWGTQYF.

This chain joins TRBV13 and TRBJ2-2; D may match TRBD1 or TRBD2 (5 bases each). Trimming cost V 2 bases and J 6 bases, with 13 bases left between them. Germline V gives CDR1 PRHDT, CDR2 FYEKMQ (reference sequence). This CDR3 spans 15 amino acids. The CDR3 DNA follows: TGTGCCAGCAGCTTATTAGGAAGAGGGGCCGGGGAGCTGTTTTTT. Translating gives CASSLLGRGAGELFF. Full variable domain (outside the CDR3, taken from reference TRBV13 and TRBJ2-2): AAGVIQSPRHLIKEKRETATLKCYPIPRHDTVYWYQQGPGQDPQFLISFYEKMQSDKGSIPDRFSAQQFSDYHSELNMSSLELGDSALYFCASSLLGRGAGELFFGEGSRLTVL.

This clone appeared once. The chain has TRBV11-1 and TRBJ1-1, with D perhaps matching TRBD1 (5 bases). The CDR3 has 13 residues. Trimming removed 5 bases at V and 6 bases at J, with 13 bases between. Germline V gene sequence: CDR1 SGHAT, CDR2 FQDESV (reference sequence). CDR3 region: CASSLRGRPEAFF. CDR3 nucleotide sequence: TGTGCCAGCAGCCTACGGGGCCGACCTGAAGCTTTCTTT.

The rearrangement joins TRBV6-1 to TRBJ2-3, with TRBD1 identical over 7 bases. The CDR3 loop spans 15 amino acids. Germline assignment: CDR1 MNHNS and CDR2 SASEGT. The V and J ends lost 6 bases and 6 bases, in that order; junction bases with no gene match: 12. Here the CDR3 DNA reads TGTGCCAGCAGGAGGGTTGACAGGGCTCCGGATACGCAGTATTTT. It specifies CASRRVDRAPDTQYF.

CDR3 sequence: CASSLDIRAEAFF. The CDR3 DNA follows: TGTGCCAGCAGCTTAGATATAAGGGCTGAAGCTTTCTTT. The chain employs TRBV11-2 and TRBJ1-1; D call uncertain. In germline, CDR1 is SGHAT, CDR2 FQNNGV. V lost 0 bases and J 6 bases, leaving 8 bases between the germline ends. The length of the CDR3 is 13 residues. Variable domain in full (rest from reference TRBV11-2 and TRBJ1-1): EAGVAQSPRYKIIEKRQSVAFWCNPISGHATLYWYQQILGQGPKLLIQFQNNGVVDDSQLPKDRFSAERLKGVDSTLKIQPAKLEDSAVYLCASSLDIRAEAFFGQGTRLTVV.

The CDR3 bases are TGTGCCAGCAGCGGGAGGGGACAGAGCAACACTGAAGCTTTCTTT. Translation gives CASSGRGQSNTEAFF. The gene calls are TRBV9 and TRBJ1-1, with 7 positions matching TRBD1. Germline V lookup: CDR1 SGDLS, CDR2 YYNGEE. The CDR3 length is 15 residues. V was pared by 3 bases and J by 2 bases, with 7 bases of the junction left unmatched.

The chain joins TRBV11-2 to TRBJ2-7, with D maybe TRBD2 (7 bases). This CDR3 spans 14 amino acids. In germline, CDR1 is SGHAT, CDR2 FQNNGV. V gave up 3 bases and J gave up 6 bases, with 15 bases separating them. The CDR3 nucleotides are TGTGCCAGCAGCTTCATGCGGGGGCCGAGCGAGCAGTACTTC. Protein sequence: CASSFMRGPSEQYF.

The chain is built from TRBV6-5 and TRBJ1-1, with unresolved D. The CDR3 runs 13 residues. Trimming stripped 0 bases from V and 6 bases from J, with 8 bases between. The V gene's germline CDR1 is MNHEY and CDR2 SVGAGI. CDR3 DNA sequence: TGTGCCAGCAGTTACTCTGAGCCCGCTGAAGCTTTCTTT. This translates into CASSYSEPAEAFF.

The chain recombines TRBV5-4 with TRBJ2-1, with 8 bases fitting TRBD2. Trimming removed 1 base from V and 9 bases from J; junction bases left unmatched: 6. Germline CDR1 and CDR2: SGHNT and YYREEE (reference sequence). This CDR3 contains 14 residues. The CDR3 reads CASSLIGGAAEQFF. The CDR3 nucleotides are TGTGCCAGCAGCTTGATCGGGGGGGCGGCTGAGCAGTTCTTC.

J is TRBJ2-6 and V is TRBV9; D is uncertain. The germline V and J ends were trimmed by 4 bases and 1 base, with 18 bases remaining between them. This CDR3 region has 18 residues. Looked up from germline, CDR1 is SGDLS and CDR2 is YYNGEE. In DNA, the CDR3 is TGTGCCAGCAGCCTGGGAAGTCAAAAGATTTCTGGGGCCAACGTCCTGACTTTC. Translating gives CASSLGSQKISGANVLTF.